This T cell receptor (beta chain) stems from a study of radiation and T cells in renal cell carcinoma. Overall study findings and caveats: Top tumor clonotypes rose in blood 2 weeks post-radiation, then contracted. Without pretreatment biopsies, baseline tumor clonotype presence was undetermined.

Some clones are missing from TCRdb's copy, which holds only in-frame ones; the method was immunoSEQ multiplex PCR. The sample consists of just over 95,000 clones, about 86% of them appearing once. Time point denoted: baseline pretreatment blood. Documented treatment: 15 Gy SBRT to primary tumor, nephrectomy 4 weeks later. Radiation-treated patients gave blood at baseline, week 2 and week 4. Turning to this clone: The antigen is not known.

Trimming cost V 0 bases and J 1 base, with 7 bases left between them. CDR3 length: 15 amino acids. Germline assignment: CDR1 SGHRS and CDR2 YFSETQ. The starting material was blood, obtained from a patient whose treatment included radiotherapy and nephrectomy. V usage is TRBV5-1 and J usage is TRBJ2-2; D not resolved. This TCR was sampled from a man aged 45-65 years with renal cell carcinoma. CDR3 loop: CASSLVAGNTGELFF. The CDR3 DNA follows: TGCGCCAGCAGCTTGGTTGCAGGGAACACCGGGGAGCTGTTTTTT. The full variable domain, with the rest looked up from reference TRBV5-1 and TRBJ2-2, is KAGVTQTPRYLIKTRGQQVTLSCSPISGHRSVSWYQQTPGQGLQFLFEYFSETQRNKGNFPGRFSGRQFSNSRSEMNVSTLELGDSALYLCASSLVAGNTGELFFGEGSRLTVL.